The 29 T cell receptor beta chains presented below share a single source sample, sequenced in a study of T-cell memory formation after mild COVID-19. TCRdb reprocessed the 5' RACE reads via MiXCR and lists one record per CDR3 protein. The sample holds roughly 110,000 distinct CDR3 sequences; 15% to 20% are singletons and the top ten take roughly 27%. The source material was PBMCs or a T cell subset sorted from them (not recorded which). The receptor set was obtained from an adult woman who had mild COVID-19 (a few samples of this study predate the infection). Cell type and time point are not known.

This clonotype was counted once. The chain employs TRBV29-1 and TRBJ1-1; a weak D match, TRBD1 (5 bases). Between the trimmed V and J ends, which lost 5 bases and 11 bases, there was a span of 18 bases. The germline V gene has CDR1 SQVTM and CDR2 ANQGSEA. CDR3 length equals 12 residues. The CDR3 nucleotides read TGCAGCGTTCCGGGACCGAGATACGAGGCTTTCTTT. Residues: CSVPGPRYEAFF.

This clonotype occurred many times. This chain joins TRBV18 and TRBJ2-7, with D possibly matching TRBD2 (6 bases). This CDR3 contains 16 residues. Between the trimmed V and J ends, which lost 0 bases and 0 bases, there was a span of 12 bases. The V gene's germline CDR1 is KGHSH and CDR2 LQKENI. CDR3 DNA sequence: TGTGCCAGCTCACCACCGGCGGGGATTAGCTCCTACGAGCAGTACTTC. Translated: CASSPPAGISSYEQYF.

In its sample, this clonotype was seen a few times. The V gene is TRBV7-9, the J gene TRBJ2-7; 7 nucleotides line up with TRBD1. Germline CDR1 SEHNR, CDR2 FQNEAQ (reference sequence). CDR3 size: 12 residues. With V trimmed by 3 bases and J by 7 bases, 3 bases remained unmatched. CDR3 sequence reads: CASSLTGSEQYF. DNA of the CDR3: TGTGCCAGCAGCTTGACAGGGTCGGAGCAGTACTTC.

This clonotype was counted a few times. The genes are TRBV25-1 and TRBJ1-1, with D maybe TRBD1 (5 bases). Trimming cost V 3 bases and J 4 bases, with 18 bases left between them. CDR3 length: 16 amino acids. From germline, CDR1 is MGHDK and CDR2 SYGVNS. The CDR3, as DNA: TGTGCCAGCAGTGACGTCAGGGTATACGCTTTCACTGAAGCTTTCTTT. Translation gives CASSDVRVYAFTEAFF. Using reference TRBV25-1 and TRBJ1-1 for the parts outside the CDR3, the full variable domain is EADIYQTPRYLVIGTGKKITLECSQTMGHDKMYWYQQDPGMELHLIHYSYGVNSTEKGDLSSESTVSRIRTEHFPLTLESARPSHTSQYLCASSDVRVYAFTEAFFGQGTRLTVV.

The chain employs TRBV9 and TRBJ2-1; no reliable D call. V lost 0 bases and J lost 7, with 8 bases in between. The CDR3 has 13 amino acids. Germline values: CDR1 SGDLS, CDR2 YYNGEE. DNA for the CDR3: TGTGCCAGCAGCGTAGGGAGTTTTAATGAGCAGTTCTTC. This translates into CASSVGSFNEQFF.

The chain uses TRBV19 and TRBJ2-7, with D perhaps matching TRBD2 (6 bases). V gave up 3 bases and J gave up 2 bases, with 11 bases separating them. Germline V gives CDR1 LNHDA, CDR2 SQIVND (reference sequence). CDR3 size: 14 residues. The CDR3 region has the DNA TGTGCCAGTAGTATGGGCTCGGGGGCCTACGAGCAGTACTTC. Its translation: CASSMGSGAYEQYF.

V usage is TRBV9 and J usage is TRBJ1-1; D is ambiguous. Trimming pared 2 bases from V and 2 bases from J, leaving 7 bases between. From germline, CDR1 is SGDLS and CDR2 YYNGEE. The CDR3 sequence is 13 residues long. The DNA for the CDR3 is TGTGCCAGCAGCGTGGCAGTTAACACTGAAGCTTTCTTT. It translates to CASSVAVNTEAFF. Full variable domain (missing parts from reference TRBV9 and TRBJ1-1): DSGVTQTPKHLITATGQRVTLRCSPRSGDLSVYWYQQSLDQGLQFLIQYYNGEERAKGNILERFSAQQFPDLHSELNLSSLELGDSALYFCASSVAVNTEAFFGQGTRLTVV.

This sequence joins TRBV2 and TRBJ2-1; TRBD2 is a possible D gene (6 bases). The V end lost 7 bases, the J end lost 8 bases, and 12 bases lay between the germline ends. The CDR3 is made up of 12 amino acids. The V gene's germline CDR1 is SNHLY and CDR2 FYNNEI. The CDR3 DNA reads TGTGCCAGCATGGGGGGTCAGGATGAGCAGTTCTTC. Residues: CASMGGQDEQFF.

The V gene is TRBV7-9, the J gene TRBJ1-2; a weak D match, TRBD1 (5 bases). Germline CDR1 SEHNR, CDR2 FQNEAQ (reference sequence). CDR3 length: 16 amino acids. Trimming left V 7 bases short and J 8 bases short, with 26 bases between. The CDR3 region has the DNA TGTGCCAGCATCAACGACCGGGACCTCAACACTGGGGGCTACACCTTC. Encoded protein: CASINDRDLNTGGYTF.

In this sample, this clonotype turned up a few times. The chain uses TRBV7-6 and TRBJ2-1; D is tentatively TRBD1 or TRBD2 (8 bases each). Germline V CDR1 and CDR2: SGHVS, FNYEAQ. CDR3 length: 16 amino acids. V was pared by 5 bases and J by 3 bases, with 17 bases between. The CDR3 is CASSQGAGGLYNEQFF. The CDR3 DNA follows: TGTGCCAGCAGCCAGGGGGCGGGAGGACTCTACAATGAGCAGTTCTTC.

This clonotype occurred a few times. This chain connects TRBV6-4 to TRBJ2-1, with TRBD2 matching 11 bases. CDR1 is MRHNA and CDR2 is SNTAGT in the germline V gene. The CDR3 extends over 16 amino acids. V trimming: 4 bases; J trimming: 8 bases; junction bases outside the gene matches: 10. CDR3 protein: CASSAASGGPVDEQFF. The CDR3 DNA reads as TGTGCCAGCAGTGCGGCTAGCGGGGGGCCGGTCGATGAGCAGTTCTTC.

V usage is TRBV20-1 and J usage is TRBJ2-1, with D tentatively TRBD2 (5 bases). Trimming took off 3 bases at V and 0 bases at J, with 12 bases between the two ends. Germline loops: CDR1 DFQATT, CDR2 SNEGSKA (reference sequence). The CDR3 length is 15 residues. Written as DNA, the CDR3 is TGCAGTGCTAGGACTATCCCTGGCTCCTACAATGAGCAGTTCTTC. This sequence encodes CSARTIPGSYNEQFF.

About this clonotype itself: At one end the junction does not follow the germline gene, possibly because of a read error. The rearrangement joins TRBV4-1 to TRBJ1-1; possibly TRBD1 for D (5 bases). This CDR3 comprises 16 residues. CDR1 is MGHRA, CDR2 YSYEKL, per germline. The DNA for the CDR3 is TGCTCCAGCAGCTTCCGACAGATTAATATGAACACTGAAGCTTTCTTT. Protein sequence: CSSSFRQINMNTEAFF.

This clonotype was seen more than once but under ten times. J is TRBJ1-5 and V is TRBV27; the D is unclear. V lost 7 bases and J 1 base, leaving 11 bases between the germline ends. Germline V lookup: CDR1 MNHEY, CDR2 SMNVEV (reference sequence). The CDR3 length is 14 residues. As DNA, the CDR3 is TGTGCCAGCAACCCGGTGGGGAGCAATCAGCCCCAGCATTTT. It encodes CASNPVGSNQPQHF.

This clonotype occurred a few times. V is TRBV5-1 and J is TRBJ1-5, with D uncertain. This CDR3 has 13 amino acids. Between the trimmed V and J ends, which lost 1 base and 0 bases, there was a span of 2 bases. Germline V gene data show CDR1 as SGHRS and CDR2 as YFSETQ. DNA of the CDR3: TGCGCCAGCAGCTTGAATAGCAATCAGCCCCAGCATTTT. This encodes CASSLNSNQPQHF.

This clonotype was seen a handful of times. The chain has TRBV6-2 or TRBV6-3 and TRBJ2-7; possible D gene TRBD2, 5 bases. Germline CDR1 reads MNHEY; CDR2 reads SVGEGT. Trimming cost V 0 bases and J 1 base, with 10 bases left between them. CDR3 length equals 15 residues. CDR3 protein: CASSYSWEISYEQYF. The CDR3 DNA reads TGTGCCAGCAGTTACTCTTGGGAGATTTCCTACGAGCAGTACTTC.

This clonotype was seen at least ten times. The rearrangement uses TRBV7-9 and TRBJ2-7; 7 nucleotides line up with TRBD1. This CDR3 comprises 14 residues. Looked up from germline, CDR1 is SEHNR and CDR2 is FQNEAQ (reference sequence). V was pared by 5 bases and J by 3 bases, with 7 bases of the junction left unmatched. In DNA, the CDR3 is TGTGCCAGCAGCCCTACAGGGGCCCTCTACGAGCAGTACTTC. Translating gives CASSPTGALYEQYF.

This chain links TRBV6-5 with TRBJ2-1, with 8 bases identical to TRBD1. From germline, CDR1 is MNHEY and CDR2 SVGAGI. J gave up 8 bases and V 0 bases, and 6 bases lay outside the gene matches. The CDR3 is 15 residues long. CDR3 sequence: CASSYSPQGADEQFF. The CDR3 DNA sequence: TGTGCCAGCAGTTACTCCCCCCAGGGGGCGGATGAGCAGTTCTTC.

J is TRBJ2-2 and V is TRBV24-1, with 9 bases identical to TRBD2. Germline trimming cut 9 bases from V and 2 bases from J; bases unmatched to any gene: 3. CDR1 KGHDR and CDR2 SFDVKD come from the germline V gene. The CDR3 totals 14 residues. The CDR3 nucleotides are TGTGCCACCGGGGGACTAGCAAACACCGGGGAGCTGTTTTTT. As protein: CATGGLANTGELFF.

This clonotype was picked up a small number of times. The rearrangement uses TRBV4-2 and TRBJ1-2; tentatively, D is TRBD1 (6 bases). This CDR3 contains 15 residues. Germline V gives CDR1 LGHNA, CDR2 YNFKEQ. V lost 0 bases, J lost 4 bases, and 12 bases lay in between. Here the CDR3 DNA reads TGTGCCAGCAGCCAAGATCGGGGGCTGGCCTATGGCTACACCTTC. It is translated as CASSQDRGLAYGYTF.

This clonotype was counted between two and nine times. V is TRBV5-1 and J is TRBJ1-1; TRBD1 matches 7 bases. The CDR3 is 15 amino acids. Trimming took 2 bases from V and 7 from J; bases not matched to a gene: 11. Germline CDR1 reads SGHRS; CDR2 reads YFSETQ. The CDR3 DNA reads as TGCGCCAGCAGCTTTGTATTGGGGACAGCGAATGAAGCTTTCTTT. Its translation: CASSFVLGTANEAFF.

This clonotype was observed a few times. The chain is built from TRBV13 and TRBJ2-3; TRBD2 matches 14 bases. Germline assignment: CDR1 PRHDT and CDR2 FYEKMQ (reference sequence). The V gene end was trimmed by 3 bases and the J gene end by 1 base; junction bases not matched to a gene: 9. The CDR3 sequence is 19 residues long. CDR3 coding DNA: TGTGCCAGCAGCTTTAGGTTCGGGACTAGCGGGAGCCGCACAGATACGCAGTATTTT. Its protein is CASSFRFGTSGSRTDTQYF.

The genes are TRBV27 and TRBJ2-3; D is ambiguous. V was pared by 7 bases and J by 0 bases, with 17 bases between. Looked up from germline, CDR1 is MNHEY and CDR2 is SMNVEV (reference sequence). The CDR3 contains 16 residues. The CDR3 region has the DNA TGTGCCAGCACGTCCCTTCGAGCTCCTAGCACAGATACGCAGTATTTT. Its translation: CASTSLRAPSTDTQYF.

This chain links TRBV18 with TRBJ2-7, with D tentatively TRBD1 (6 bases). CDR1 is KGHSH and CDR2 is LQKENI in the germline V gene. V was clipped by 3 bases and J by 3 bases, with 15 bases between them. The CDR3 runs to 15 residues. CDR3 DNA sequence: TGTGCCAGCTCACCGTCGGGACATAGGTTCTACGAGCAGTACTTC. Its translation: CASSPSGHRFYEQYF.

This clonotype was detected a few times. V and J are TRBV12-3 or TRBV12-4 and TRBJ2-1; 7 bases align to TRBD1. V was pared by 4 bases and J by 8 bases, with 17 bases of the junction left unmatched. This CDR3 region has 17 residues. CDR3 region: CASSSPPAGGMGDEQFF. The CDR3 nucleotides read TGTGCCAGCAGTTCGCCCCCGGCAGGGGGTATGGGAGATGAGCAGTTCTTC.

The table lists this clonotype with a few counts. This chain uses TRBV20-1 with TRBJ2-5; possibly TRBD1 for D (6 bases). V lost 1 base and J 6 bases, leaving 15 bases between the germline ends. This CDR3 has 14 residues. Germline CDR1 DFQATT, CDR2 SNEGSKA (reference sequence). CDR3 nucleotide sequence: TGCAGTGCTAGAGCCACAGGGCTAGTTCAGACCCAGTACTTC. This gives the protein CSARATGLVQTQYF.

CDR3 region: CASSPPDGTQYF. The CDR3, as DNA: TGTGCCAGCAGCCCTCCGGACGGGACCCAGTACTTC. This chain connects TRBV7-2 to TRBJ2-5, with D uncertain. This CDR3 has 12 residues. From germline, CDR1 is SGHTA and CDR2 FQGNSA. V was clipped by 5 bases and J by 7 bases, with 11 bases between them. The complete variable domain, with remaining parts taken from reference TRBV7-2 and TRBJ2-5, reads GAGVSQSPSNKVTEKGKDVELRCDPISGHTALYWYRQSLGQGLEFLIYFQGNSAPDKSGLPSDRFSAERTGGSVSTLTIQRTQQEDSAVYLCASSPPDGTQYFGPGTRLLVL.

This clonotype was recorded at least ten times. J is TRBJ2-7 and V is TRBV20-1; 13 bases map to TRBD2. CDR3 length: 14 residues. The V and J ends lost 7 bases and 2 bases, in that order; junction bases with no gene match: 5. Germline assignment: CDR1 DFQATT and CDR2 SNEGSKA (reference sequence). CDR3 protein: CSGLAGGGTYEQYF. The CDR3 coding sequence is TGCAGTGGACTAGCGGGAGGCGGCACCTACGAGCAGTACTTC.

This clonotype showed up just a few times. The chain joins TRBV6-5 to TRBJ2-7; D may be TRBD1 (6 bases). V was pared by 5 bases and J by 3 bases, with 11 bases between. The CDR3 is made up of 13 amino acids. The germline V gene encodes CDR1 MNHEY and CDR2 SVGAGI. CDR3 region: CASSERQDYEQYF. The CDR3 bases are TGTGCCAGCAGTGAACGACAGGACTACGAGCAGTACTTC.